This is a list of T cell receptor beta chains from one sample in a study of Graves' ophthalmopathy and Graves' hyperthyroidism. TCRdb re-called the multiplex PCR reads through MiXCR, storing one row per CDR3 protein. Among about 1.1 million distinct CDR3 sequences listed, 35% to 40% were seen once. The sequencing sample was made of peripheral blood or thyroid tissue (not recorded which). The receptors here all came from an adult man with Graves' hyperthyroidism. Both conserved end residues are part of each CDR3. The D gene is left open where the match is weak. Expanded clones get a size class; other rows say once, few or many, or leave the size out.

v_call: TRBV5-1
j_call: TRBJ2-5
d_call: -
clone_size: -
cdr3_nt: TGCGCCAGCAGCTTGGAGTACCAAGAGACCCAGTACTTC
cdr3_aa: CASSLEYQETQYF

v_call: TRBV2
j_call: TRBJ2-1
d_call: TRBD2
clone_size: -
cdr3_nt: TGTGCCAGCAGTCAGACTAGCGGGAGCGGGGAGCAGTTCTTC
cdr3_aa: CASSQTSGSGEQFF

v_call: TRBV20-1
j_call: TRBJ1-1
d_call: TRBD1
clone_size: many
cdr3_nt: TGCAGTGCTAGGTTGGGCGGGACAGGGCATACTGAAGCTTTCTTT
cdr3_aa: CSARLGGTGHTEAFF

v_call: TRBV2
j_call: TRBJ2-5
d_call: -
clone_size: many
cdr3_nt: TGTGCCAGCAGACGCGAGACCCAGTACTTC
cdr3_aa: CASRRETQYF

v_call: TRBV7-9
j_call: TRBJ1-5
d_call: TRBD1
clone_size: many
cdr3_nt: TGTGCCAGCAGCTTAGCGCGGACAGGGGGCGGTGGACAGCCCCAGCATTTT
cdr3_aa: CASSLARTGGGGQPQHF

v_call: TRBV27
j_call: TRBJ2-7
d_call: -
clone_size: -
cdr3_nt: TGTGCCAGCAGTCTTACAGTCGCCTCCTACGAGCAGTACTTC
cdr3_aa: CASSLTVASYEQYF

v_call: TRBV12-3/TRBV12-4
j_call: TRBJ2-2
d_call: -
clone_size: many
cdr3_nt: TGTGCCAGCAGCATAGCTGGAAACACCGGGGAGCTGTTTTTT
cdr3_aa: CASSIAGNTGELFF

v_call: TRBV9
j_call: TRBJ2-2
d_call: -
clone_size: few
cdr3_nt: TGTGCCAGCAGCGTAGATCCGAACACCGGGGAGCTGTTTTTT
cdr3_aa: CASSVDPNTGELFF

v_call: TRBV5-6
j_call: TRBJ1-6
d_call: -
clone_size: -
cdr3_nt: TGTGCCAGCAGTTCCCTGGGGCAGCAAAATTCACCCCTCCACTTT
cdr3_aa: CASSSLGQQNSPLHF

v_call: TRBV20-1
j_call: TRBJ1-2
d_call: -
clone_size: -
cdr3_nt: TGCAGTGCTCCCTCCGGGCTCCGGTATGGCTACACCTTC
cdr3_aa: CSAPSGLRYGYTF

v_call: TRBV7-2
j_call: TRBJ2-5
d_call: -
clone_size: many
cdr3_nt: TGTGCCAGCAGCTTAGTTATTAGAGGGTCAGAGACCCAGTACTTC
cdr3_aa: CASSLVIRGSETQYF

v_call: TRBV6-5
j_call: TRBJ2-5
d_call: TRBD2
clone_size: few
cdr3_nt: TGTGCCAGCAGTGTGGGGAGGGGAGATGGGGTAGAGACCCAGTACTTC
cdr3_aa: CASSVGRGDGVETQYF

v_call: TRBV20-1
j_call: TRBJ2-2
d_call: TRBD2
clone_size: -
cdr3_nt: TGCAGTGCTAGAGAGTCTAGCGGTACCGGGGAGCTGTTTTTT
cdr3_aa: CSARESSGTGELFF

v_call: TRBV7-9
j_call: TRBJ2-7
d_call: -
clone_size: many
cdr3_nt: TGTGCCAGCAGCACGCCGTCAGGACTCTCCTACGAGCAGTACTTC
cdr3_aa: CASSTPSGLSYEQYF

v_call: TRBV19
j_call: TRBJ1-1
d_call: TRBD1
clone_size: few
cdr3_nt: TGTGCCAGCAGTTCCGGGACAGAGGGCGGTGGCACTGAAGCTTTCTTT
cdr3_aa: CASSSGTEGGGTEAFF

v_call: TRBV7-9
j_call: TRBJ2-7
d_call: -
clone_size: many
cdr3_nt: TGTGCCAGCAGTGGACAGCCTCCTGACGAGCAGTACTTC
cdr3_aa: CASSGQPPDEQYF

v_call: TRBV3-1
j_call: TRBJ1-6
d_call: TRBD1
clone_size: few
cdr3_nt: TGTGCCAGCAGCCAAGTCAGACAGGGGAGCTCCTATAATTCACCCCTCCACTTT
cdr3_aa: CASSQVRQGSSYNSPLHF

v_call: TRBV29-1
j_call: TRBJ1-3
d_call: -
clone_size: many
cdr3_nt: TGCAGCGCGGGAGGGGGGGGCTCTGGAAACACCATATATTTT
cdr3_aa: CSAGGGGSGNTIYF

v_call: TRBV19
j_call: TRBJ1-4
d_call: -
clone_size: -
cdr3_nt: TGCGCCAGTGCCAAAGGCCCCCGGGACTGGAATGAAAAACTGTTTTTT
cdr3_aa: CASAKGPRDWNEKLFF

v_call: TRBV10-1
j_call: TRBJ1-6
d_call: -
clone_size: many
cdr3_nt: TGCGCCAGCAGGAGGGACACTAATTCACCCCTCCACTTT
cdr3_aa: CASRRDTNSPLHF

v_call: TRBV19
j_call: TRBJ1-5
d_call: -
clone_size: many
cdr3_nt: TGTGCCAGTAGTCTCTGGTCGGGGAGTCAGCCCCAGCATTTT
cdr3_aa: CASSLWSGSQPQHF

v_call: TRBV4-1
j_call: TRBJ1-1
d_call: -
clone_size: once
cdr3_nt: TGCGCCAGCAGCCAAGATCGGTTCTTTGAAGCTTTCTTT
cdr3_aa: CASSQDRFFEAFF